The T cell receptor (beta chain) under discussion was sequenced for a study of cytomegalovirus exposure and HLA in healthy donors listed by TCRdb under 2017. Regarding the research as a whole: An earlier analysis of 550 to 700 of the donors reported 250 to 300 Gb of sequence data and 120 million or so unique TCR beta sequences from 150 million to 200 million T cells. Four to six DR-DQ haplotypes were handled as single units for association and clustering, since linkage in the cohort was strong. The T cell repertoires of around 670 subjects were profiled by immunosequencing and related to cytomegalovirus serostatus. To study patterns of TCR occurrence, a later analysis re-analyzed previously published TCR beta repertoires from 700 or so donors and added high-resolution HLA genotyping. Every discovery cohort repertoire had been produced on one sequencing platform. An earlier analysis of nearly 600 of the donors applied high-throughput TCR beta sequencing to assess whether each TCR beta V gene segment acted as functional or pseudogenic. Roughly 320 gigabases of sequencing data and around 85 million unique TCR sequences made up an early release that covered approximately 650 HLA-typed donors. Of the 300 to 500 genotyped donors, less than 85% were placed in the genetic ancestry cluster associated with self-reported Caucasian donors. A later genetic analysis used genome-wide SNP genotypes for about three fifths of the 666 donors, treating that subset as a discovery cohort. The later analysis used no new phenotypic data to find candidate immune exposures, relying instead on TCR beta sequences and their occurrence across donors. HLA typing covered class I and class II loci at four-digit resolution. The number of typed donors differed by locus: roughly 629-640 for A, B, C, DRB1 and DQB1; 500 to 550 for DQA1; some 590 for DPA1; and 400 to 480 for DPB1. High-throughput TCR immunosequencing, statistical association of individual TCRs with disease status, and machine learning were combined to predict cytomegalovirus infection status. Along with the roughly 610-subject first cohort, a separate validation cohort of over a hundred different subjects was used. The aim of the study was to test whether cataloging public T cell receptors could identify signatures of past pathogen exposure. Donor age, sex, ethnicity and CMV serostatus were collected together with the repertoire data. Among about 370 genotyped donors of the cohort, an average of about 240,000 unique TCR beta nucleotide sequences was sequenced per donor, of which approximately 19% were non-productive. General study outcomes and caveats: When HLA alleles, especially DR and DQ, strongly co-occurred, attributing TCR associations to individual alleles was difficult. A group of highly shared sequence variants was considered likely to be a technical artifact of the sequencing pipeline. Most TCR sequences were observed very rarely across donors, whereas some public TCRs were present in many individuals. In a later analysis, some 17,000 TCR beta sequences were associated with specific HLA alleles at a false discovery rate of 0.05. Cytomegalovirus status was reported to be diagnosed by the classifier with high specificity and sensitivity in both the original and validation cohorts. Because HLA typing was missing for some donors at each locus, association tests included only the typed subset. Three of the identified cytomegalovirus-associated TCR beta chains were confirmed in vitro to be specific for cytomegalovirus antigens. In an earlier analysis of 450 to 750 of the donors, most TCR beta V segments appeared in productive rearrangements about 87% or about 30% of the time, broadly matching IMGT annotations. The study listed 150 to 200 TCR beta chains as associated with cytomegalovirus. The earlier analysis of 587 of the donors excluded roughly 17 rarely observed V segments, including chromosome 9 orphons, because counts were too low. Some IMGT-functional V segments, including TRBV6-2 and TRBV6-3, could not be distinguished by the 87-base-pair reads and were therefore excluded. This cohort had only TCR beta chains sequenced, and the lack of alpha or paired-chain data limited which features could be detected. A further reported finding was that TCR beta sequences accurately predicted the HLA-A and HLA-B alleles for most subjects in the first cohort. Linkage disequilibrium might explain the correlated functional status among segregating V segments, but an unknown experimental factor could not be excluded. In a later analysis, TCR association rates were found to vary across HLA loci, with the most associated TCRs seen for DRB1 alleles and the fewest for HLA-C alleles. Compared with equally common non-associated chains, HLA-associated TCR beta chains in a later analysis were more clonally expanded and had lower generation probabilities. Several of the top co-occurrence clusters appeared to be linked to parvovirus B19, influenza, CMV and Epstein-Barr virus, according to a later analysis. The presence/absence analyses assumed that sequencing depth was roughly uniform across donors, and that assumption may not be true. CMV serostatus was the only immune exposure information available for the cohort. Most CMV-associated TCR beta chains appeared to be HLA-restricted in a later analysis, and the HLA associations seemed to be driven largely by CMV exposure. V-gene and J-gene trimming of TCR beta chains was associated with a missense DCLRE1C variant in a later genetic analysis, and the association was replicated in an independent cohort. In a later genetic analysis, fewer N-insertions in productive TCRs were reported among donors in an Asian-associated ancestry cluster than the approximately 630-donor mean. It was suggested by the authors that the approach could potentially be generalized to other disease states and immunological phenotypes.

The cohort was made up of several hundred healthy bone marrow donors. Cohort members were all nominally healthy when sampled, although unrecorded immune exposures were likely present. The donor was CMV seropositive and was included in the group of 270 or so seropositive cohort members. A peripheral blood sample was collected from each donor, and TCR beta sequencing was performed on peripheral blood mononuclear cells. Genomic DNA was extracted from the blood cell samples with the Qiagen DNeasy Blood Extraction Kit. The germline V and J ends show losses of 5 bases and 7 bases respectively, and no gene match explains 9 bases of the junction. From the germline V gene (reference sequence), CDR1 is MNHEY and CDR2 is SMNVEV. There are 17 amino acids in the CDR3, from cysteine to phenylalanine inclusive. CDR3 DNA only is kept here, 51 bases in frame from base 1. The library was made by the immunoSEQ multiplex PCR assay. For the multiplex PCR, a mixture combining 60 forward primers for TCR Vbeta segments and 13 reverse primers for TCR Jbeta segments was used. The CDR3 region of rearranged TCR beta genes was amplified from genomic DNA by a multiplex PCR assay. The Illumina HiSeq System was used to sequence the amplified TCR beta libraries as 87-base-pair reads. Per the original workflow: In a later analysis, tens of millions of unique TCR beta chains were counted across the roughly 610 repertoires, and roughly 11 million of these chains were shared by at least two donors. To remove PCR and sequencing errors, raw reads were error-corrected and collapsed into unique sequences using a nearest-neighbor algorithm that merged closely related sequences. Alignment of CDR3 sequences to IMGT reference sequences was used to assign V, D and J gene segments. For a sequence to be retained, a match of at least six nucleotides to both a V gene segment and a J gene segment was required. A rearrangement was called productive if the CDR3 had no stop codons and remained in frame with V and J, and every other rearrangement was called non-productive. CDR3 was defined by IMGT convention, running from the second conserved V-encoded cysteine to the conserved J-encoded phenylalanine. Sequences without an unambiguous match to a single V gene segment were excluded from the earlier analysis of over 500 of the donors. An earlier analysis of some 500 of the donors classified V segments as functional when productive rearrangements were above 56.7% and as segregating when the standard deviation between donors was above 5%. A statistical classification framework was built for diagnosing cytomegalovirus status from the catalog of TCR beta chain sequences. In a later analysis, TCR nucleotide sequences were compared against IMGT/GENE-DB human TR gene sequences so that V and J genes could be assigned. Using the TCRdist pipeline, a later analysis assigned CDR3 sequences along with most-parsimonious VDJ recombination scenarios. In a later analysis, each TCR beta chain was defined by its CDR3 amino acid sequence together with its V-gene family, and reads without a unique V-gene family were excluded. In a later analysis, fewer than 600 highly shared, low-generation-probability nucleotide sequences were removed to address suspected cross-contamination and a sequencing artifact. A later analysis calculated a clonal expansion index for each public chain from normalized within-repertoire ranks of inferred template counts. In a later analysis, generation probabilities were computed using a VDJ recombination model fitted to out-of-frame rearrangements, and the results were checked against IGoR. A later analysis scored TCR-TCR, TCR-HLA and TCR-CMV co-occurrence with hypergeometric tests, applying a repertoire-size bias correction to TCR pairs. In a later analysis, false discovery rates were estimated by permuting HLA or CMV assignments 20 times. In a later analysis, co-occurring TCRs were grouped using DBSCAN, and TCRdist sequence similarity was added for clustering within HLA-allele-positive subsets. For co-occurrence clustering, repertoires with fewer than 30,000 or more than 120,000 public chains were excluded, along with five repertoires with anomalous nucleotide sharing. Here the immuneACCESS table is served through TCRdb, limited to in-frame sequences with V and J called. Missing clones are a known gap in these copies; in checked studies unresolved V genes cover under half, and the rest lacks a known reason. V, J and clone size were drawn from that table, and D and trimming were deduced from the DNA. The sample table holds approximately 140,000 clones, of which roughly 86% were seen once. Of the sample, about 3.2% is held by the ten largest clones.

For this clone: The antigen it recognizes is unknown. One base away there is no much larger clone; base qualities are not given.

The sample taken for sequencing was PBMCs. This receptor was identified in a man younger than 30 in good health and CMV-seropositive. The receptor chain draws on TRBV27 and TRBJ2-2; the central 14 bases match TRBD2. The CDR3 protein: CASSPNGLAGGIGELFF. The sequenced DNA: TGTGCCAGCAGTCCAAATGGACTAGCGGGAGGAATCGGGGAGCTGTTTTTT.